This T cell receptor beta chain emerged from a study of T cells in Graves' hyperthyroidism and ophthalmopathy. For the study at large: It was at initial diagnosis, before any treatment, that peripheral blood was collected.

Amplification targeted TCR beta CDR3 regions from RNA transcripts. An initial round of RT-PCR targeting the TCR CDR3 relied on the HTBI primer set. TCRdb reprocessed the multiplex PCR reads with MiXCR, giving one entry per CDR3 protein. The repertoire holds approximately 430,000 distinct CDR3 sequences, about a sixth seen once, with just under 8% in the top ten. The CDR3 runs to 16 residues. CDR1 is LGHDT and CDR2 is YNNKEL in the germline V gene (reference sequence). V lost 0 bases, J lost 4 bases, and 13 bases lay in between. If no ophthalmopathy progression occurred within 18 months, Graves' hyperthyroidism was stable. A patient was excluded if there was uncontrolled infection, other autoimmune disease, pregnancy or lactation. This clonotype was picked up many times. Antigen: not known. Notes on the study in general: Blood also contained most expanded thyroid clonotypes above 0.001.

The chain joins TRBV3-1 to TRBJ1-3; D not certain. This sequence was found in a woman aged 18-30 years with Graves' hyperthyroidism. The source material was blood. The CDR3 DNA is TGTGCCAGCAGCCAAGATCGTGGCGGAGAGGGAAACACCATATATTTT. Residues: CASSQDRGGEGNTIYF. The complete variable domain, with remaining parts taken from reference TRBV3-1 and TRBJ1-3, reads DTAVSQTPKYLVTQMGNDKSIKCEQNLGHDTMYWYKQDSKKFLKIMFSYNNKELIINETVPNRFSPKSPDKAHLNLHINSLELGDSAVYFCASSQDRGGEGNTIYFGEGSWLTVV.